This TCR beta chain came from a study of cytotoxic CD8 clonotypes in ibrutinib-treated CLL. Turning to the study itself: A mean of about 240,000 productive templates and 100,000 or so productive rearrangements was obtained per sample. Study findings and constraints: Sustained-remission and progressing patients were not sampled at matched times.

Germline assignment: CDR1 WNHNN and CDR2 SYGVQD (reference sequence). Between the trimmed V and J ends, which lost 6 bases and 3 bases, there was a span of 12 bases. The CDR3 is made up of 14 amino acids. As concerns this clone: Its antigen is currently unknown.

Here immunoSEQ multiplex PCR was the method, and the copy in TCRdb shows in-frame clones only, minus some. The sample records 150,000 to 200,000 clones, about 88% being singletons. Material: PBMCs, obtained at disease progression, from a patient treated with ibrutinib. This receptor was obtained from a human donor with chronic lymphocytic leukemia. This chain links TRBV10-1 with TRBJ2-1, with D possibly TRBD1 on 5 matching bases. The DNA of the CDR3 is TGCGCCAGCAGCCAGGGTCAGGACTACAATGAGCAGTTCTTC. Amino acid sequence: CASSQGQDYNEQFF.